A single sample gave rise to the 18 T cell receptor beta chains below, sequenced in a study of T-cell memory formation after mild COVID-19. Each CDR3 protein is one row after TCRdb ran MiXCR on the 5' RACE reads. The sample contains fewer than 700,000 distinct CDR3 sequences, around 17% of which appear only once. The sample was PBMCs or a T cell subset sorted from them (not recorded which). These receptors were collected from an adult woman who had mild COVID-19 (a few samples of this study predate the infection). Cell type and time point are not known.

This clonotype was detected only a few times. This sequence joins TRBV24-1 and TRBJ1-2; TRBD1 matches at 7 bases. With V trimmed by 4 bases and J by 6 bases, 7 bases remained unmatched. Germline lookup yields CDR1 KGHDR and CDR2 SFDVKD. The CDR3 is 14 amino acids. The CDR3 region has the DNA TGTGCCACCAGTGAAGATGACAGGGTTGATGGCTACACCTTC. This sequence encodes CATSEDDRVDGYTF.

V and J are TRBV6-2 or TRBV6-3 and TRBJ2-1; tentatively, D is TRBD1 or TRBD2 (5 bases each). V was trimmed by 5 bases and J by 2 bases, leaving 16 bases between them. CDR3 length: 16 residues. From germline, CDR1 is MNHEY and CDR2 SVGEGT. CDR3 loop: CASSTPEGLTYNEQFF. As DNA, the CDR3 is TGTGCCAGCAGTACCCCCGAGGGGCTTACCTACAATGAGCAGTTCTTC.

In this sample, this clonotype turned up a few times. The chain uses TRBV5-1 and TRBJ1-4; 7 bases are shared with TRBD1. The V and J ends lost 8 bases and 5 bases, in that order; junction bases with no gene match: 9. CDR1 is SGHRS, CDR2 YFSETQ, per germline. The CDR3 totals 14 residues. As DNA, the CDR3 is TGCGCCAGTTGTATTCAGGGGGAAAATGAAAAACTGTTTTTT. Protein: CASCIQGENEKLFF.

This clonotype was found a few times. The V call is TRBV29-1, the J call TRBJ2-5; D remains ambiguous. Germline loops: CDR1 SQVTM, CDR2 ANQGSEA. This CDR3 has 9 amino acids. Trimming cost V 4 bases and J 7 bases, with 4 bases left between them. The CDR3 bases are TGCAGCGTTGGCAGGACCCAGTACTTC. Encoded protein: CSVGRTQYF.

Only a few counts were recorded for this clonotype. The CDR3 sequence: CASRRGLAGGYNEQFF. The CDR3 DNA reads as TGTGCCAGCAGACGAGGACTAGCGGGGGGATACAATGAGCAGTTCTTC. The chain employs TRBV28 and TRBJ2-1; 14 nucleotides match TRBD2. Per germline, CDR1 MDHEN and CDR2 SYDVKM. V dropped 6 bases and J dropped 4; count of bases not matched to a gene: 5. The CDR3 is made up of 16 amino acids.

This clonotype was counted only a few times. The chain is built from TRBV30 and TRBJ1-4; no firm D call. Trimming shortened V by 3 bases and J by 8 bases, and 19 bases separated the two germline ends. CDR1 is GTSNPN, CDR2 SVGIG, per germline (reference sequence). This CDR3 contains 15 residues. The CDR3 sequence is CAWSSGSAKVEKLFF. Written as DNA, the CDR3 is TGTGCCTGGAGCTCCGGGTCCGCGAAGGTCGAAAAACTGTTTTTT.

The table lists this clonotype with a few counts. The chain uses TRBV9 and TRBJ1-4; D ambiguous. Looked up from germline, CDR1 is SGDLS and CDR2 is YYNGEE. V lost 3 bases, J lost 3 bases, and 12 bases lay in between. The CDR3 runs to 15 residues. The CDR3 DNA is TGTGCCAGCAGCGAGTGGGGTTGGCCTAATGAAAAACTGTTTTTT. It yields the protein CASSEWGWPNEKLFF.

This clonotype was detected ten times or more. This rearrangement joins TRBV12-3 or TRBV12-4 to TRBJ2-7; D perhaps matches TRBD2 (6 bases). V dropped 1 base and J dropped 2 bases, with 27 bases sitting between them. This CDR3 region has 20 residues. The CDR3 here is CASSLGLRRGVALLTYEQYF. As DNA, the CDR3 is TGTGCCAGCAGTTTAGGGCTTAGGAGGGGTGTGGCCCTACTTACCTACGAGCAGTACTTC.

The chain employs TRBV19 and TRBJ2-1; D remains unclear. With 5 bases removed from V and 8 bases from J, the gap between germline ends came to 16 bases. Germline CDR1 and CDR2: LNHDA and SQIVND (reference sequence). This CDR3 is 14 amino acids long. CDR3 coding DNA: TGTGCCAGTAGTTCCCGGACGCATCGGGATGAGCAGTTCTTC. It yields the protein CASSSRTHRDEQFF.

This clonotype was detected a few times. The chain has TRBV12-3 or TRBV12-4 and TRBJ1-5; D not certain. V lost 2 bases and J 5 bases, leaving 7 bases between the germline ends. This CDR3 has 13 amino acids. The chain's CDR3 is CASSLIRYQPQHF. DNA for the CDR3: TGTGCCAGCAGTTTAATCAGATATCAGCCCCAGCATTTT.

This clonotype has just a few counts. The V gene is TRBV10-3, the J gene TRBJ1-1; 10 bases are shared with TRBD1. The CDR3 loop spans 16 amino acids. Trimming removed 3 bases from V and 6 bases from J; junction bases left unmatched: 10. CDR1 and CDR2 from the germline V gene are ENHRY and SYGVKD. The CDR3 loop is CAISDRDRGVGAEAFF. CDR3 coding DNA: TGTGCCATCAGTGATAGGGACAGGGGTGTTGGGGCTGAAGCTTTCTTT.

A remark on this clonotype: Compared with germline, one end of the junction differs, possibly owing to a read error. J is TRBJ2-1 and V is TRBV12-3 or TRBV12-4; no clear D gene. The CDR3 spans 13 residues. The CDR3 DNA reads as TGTGCCAGCAGTTTTGTTGCGGAGCCCACTGCGGTCTTC. This gives the protein CASSFVAEPTAVF.

In this sample, this clonotype turned up many times. The chain recombines TRBV11-2 with TRBJ2-2, with D possibly being TRBD2 (5 bases). Germline V lookup: CDR1 SGHAT, CDR2 FQNNGV. The CDR3 is 15 residues long. V gave up 5 bases and J gave up 4 bases, with 14 bases separating them. CDR3 nucleotide sequence: TGTGCCAGCAGCCCCTTACCGGGGAGCACCGGGGAGCTGTTTTTT. This encodes CASSPLPGSTGELFF. The complete variable domain, with remaining parts taken from reference TRBV11-2 and TRBJ2-2, reads EAGVAQSPRYKIIEKRQSVAFWCNPISGHATLYWYQQILGQGPKLLIQFQNNGVVDDSQLPKDRFSAERLKGVDSTLKIQPAKLEDSAVYLCASSPLPGSTGELFFGEGSRLTVL.

This clonotype has only a few counts. The genes are TRBV5-1 and TRBJ2-5, with D perhaps TRBD1 (6 bases). This CDR3 has 14 amino acids. Deletions cut 3 bases from V and 1 base from J, with 10 bases between. Germline CDR1 reads SGHRS; CDR2 reads YFSETQ. As DNA, the CDR3 is TGCGCCAGCAGCTCCGGGGACACCCAAGAGACCCAGTACTTC. It translates to CASSSGDTQETQYF.

This clonotype was recorded a few times. This sequence joins TRBV9 and TRBJ2-1; TRBD1 matches 7 bases. Germline loops: CDR1 SGDLS, CDR2 YYNGEE. The ends lost 0 bases at V and 3 bases at J; junction bases unmatched: 9. The CDR3 is 17 amino acids. This CDR3 reads CASSVEAWDSSYNEQFF. As DNA, the CDR3 is TGTGCCAGCAGCGTAGAGGCTTGGGACAGCAGCTACAATGAGCAGTTCTTC.

This rearrangement joins TRBV12-3 or TRBV12-4 to TRBJ1-2; D ambiguous. V lost 8 bases to trimming and J lost 5 bases, with 18 bases between them. This CDR3 is built from 14 residues. CDR3 residues: CASSTRVPPYGYTF. The CDR3 bases are TGTGCCAGCTCCACCCGGGTACCTCCTTATGGCTACACCTTC.

Notes on this clonotype: A much larger clone differs from this one at a single base, so this may be a read error. The CDR3 nucleotides are TGTGCCACCAGCCAGAACACCGGGGAGCTGTTTTTT. Its protein product is CATSQNTGELFF. The chain links TRBV24-1 to TRBJ2-2; D uncertain. CDR3 size: 12 residues. Germline V CDR1 and CDR2: KGHDR, SFDVKD. Trimming removed 7 bases at V and 1 base at J, with 3 bases between.

The rearrangement links TRBV3-1 to TRBJ2-5; weak D call: TRBD2 (5 bases). The V gene's germline CDR1 is LGHDT and CDR2 YNNKEL (reference sequence). Trimming left V 4 bases short and J 4 bases short, with 25 bases between. This CDR3 has 18 amino acids. The chain's CDR3 is CASSPSLTSDRRRETQYF. The DNA of the CDR3 is TGTGCCAGCAGCCCTAGCTTAACCTCCGACCGGCGACGAGAGACCCAGTACTTC.